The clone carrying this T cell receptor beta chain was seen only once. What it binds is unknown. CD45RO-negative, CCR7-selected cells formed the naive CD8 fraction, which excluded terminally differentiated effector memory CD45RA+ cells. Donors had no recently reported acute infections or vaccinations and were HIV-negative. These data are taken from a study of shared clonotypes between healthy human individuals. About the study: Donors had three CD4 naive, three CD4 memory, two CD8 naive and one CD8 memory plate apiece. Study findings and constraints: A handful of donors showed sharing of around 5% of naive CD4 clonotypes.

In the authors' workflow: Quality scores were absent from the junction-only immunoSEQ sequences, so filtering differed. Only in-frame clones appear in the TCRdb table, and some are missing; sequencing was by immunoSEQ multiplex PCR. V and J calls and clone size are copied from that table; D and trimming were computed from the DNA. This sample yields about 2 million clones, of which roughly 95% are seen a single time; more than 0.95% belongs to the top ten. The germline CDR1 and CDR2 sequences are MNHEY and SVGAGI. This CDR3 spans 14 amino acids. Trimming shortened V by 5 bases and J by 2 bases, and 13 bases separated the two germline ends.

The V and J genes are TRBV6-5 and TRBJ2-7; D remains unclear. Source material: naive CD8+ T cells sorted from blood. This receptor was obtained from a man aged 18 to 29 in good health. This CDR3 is CASSLGPEPYEQYF. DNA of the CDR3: TGTGCCAGCAGTCTCGGGCCCGAACCCTACGAGCAGTACTTC.